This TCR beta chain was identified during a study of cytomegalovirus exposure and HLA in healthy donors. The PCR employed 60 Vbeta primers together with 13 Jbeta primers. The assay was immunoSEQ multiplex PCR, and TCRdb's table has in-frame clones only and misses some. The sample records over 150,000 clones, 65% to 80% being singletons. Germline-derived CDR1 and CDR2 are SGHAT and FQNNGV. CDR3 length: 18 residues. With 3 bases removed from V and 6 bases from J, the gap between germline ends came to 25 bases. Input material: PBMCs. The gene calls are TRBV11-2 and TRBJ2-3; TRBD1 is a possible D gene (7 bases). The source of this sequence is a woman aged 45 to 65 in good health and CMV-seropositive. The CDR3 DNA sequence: TGTGCCAGCAGCTTCGGACAGGCGGGAACATCGGGGTCGGATACGCAGTATTTT. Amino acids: CASSFGQAGTSGSDTQYF.